These 30 T cell receptor beta chains were sequenced from one sample in a study of T cells in Graves' hyperthyroidism and ophthalmopathy. Authors of the study amplified TCR beta CDR3 regions from RNA transcripts. The HTBI primer set drove a first-round RT-PCR of the TCR CDR3. TCRdb itself ran the multiplex PCR reads through MiXCR, one entry per CDR3 protein. This sample has 490,000 or so distinct CDR3 sequences, with just under 20% found just once. What was sequenced was blood. These receptors came from a middle-aged man with Graves' ophthalmopathy.

This clonotype was seen repeatedly, ten times or more. The rearrangement links TRBV2 to TRBJ2-1, with D unresolved. Germline-derived CDR1 and CDR2 are SNHLY and FYNNEI. Trimming shortened V by 5 bases and J by 4 bases, and 6 bases separated the two germline ends. The CDR3 runs to 12 residues. The CDR3 bases are TGTGCCAGCAGTCGAATTTACAATGAGCAGTTCTTC. Protein sequence: CASSRIYNEQFF.

The chain joins TRBV11-2 to TRBJ2-7; D ambiguous. This CDR3 has 16 amino acids. CDR1 and CDR2 (germline): SGHAT, FQNNGV. Trimming stripped 1 base from V and 3 bases from J, with 16 bases between. Here the CDR3 reads CASSLVRTSSSYEQYF. The CDR3 DNA is TGTGCCAGCAGCTTAGTCCGGACCTCTTCAAGCTACGAGCAGTACTTC.

This clonotype was counted a few times. This chain links TRBV6-1 with TRBJ2-7, with D hard to call. Germline values: CDR1 MNHNS, CDR2 SASEGT. Trimming stripped 1 base from V and 4 bases from J, with 5 bases between. CDR3 size: 12 residues. The CDR3 spells CASSEVGYEQYF. CDR3 in DNA: TGTGCCAGCAGTGAAGTTGGTTACGAGCAGTACTTC.

About this clonotype: The junction differs from germline at one of its ends, possibly a read error. The chain is built from TRBV2 and TRBJ2-3; the D call may be TRBD1 or TRBD2 (5 bases each). CDR1 SNHLY and CDR2 FYNNEI come from the germline V gene. The CDR3 runs to 13 residues. For the CDR3, the DNA is TGTGCCGGCAGTGGGACGACGGCAGATACGCAGTGTTTT. This gives the protein CAGSGTTADTQCF.

This clonotype occurred a few times. V is TRBV5-1 and J is TRBJ1-1; a weak D match, TRBD1 (5 bases). Germline loops: CDR1 SGHRS, CDR2 YFSETQ. Trimming pared 4 bases from V and 0 bases from J, leaving 13 bases between. The CDR3 has 15 residues. This chain's CDR3 is CASSPLGQLNTEAFF. CDR3 sequence (DNA): TGCGCCAGCAGCCCGCTGGGGCAGTTGAACACTGAAGCTTTCTTT.

This clonotype was seen ten or more times. This chain connects TRBV14 to TRBJ1-1, with D possibly TRBD1 on 5 matching bases. Between the trimmed V and J ends, which lost 3 bases and 0 bases, there was a span of 5 bases. Germline CDR1 and CDR2: SGHDN and FVKESK. The CDR3 is 13 amino acids. CDR3 region: CASSQGVNTEAFF. The CDR3 coding sequence is TGTGCCAGCAGCCAGGGGGTGAACACTGAAGCTTTCTTT.

This clonotype was observed a few times. V and J are TRBV7-9 and TRBJ2-7, with 7 bases lining up with TRBD2. The V gene's germline CDR1 is SEHNR and CDR2 FQNEAQ (reference sequence). The J segment lost 0 bases and the V segment lost 4 bases, leaving 6 bases of the junction unmatched. CDR3 length: 15 amino acids. Here the CDR3 DNA reads TGTGCCAGCAGCTCGACAGCGGGGTTCTCCTACGAGCAGTACTTC. It encodes CASSSTAGFSYEQYF.

This sequence joins TRBV28 and TRBJ1-2; possibly TRBD1 for D (6 bases). The CDR3 runs to 14 residues. Germline V gene sequence: CDR1 MDHEN, CDR2 SYDVKM. Between the trimmed V and J ends, which lost 3 bases and 5 bases, there was a span of 13 bases. The CDR3 here is CASSFPGHIYGYTF. DNA for the CDR3: TGTGCCAGCAGTTTCCCGGGACACATTTATGGCTACACCTTC.

The chain joins TRBV5-1 to TRBJ1-5; D is undetermined. In germline, CDR1 is SGHRS, CDR2 YFSETQ. Trimming shortened V by 2 bases and J by 5 bases, and 8 bases separated the two germline ends. This CDR3 is built from 13 residues. The CDR3 DNA reads as TGCGCCAGCAGCTTCGGAGACGATCAGCCCCAGCATTTT. It specifies CASSFGDDQPQHF.

The chain joins TRBV19 to TRBJ1-2, with a tentative D call TRBD1 (5 bases). This CDR3 has 13 amino acids. Germline CDR1 LNHDA, CDR2 SQIVND (reference sequence). V shed 7 bases and J shed 2 bases, with 11 bases lying between them. The CDR3 reads CASNRRGNYGYTF. CDR3 bases: TGTGCCAGTAACCGACGGGGGAACTATGGCTACACCTTC.

The V gene is TRBV6-2 or TRBV6-3, the J gene TRBJ2-5; 7 bases match TRBD1. Germline CDR1 and CDR2: MNHEY and SVGEGT. Trimming at V came to 8 bases and at J to 5 bases, leaving 20 bases not matched to a gene. This CDR3 contains 17 residues. The CDR3 loop is CASSRGVGGSFSETQYF. The CDR3, as DNA: TGTGCCAGCTCCCGAGGTGTAGGGGGCTCGTTTAGCGAGACCCAGTACTTC.

This chain connects TRBV20-1 to TRBJ2-1, with 8 bases matching TRBD2. This CDR3 comprises 17 residues. J gave up 3 bases and V 3 bases, and 13 bases lay outside the gene matches. Germline CDR1 reads DFQATT; CDR2 reads SNEGSKA (reference sequence). For the CDR3, the DNA is TGCAGTGCTAGCGCCCCTGGTGCGGGAGGTGTCTACAATGAGCAGTTCTTC. Its translation: CSASAPGAGGVYNEQFF.

This clonotype was seen repeatedly, ten times or more. The V call is TRBV18, the J call TRBJ1-2; perhaps TRBD1 as D (5 bases). CDR1 KGHSH and CDR2 LQKENI come from the germline V gene. The V and J ends lost 4 bases and 8 bases respectively, with 17 bases between them. This CDR3 region has 14 residues. The DNA for the CDR3 is TGTGCCAGCTCACGACGGGGGGACCGGAGCGGCTACACCTTC. Encoded protein: CASSRRGDRSGYTF.

This clonotype was seen repeatedly, ten times or more. The chain joins TRBV28 to TRBJ1-1, with D hard to call. Germline V lookup: CDR1 MDHEN, CDR2 SYDVKM. With 1 base removed from V and 0 bases from J, the gap between germline ends came to 9 bases. The CDR3 consists of 15 residues. The CDR3 spells CASSLSTDLNTEAFF. CDR3 coding DNA: TGTGCCAGCAGTTTATCGACGGACCTGAACACTGAAGCTTTCTTT.

This clonotype has ten or more counts. The V gene is TRBV20-1, the J gene TRBJ2-7; D ambiguous. V was clipped by 3 bases and J by 4 bases, with 7 bases between them. Germline CDR1 reads DFQATT; CDR2 reads SNEGSKA (reference sequence). There are 11 residues in the CDR3. In nucleotides, the CDR3 is TGCAGTGCTAGCGAGGATTACGAGCAGTACTTC. It encodes CSASEDYEQYF.

This clonotype has only a few counts. The chain couples TRBV6-1 to TRBJ1-2; D ambiguous. Trimming removed 8 bases from V and 9 bases from J, with 13 bases in between. This CDR3 comprises 11 residues. CDR1 and CDR2 (germline): MNHNS, SASEGT. The DNA for the CDR3 is TGTGCCAGCGGGGAGGGCAGGAGCTACACCTTC. Its translation: CASGEGRSYTF.

The V gene is TRBV18, the J gene TRBJ2-3; D is unresolved. CDR3 length: 17 amino acids. Germline assignment: CDR1 KGHSH and CDR2 LQKENI. Between the trimmed V and J ends, which lost 3 bases and 10 bases, there was a span of 26 bases. DNA for the CDR3: TGTGCCAGCTCACCGGTCACAGTTAAACCCTCCGTGAATTCGCAGTATTTT. Translated, it gives CASSPVTVKPSVNSQYF. Full variable domain (missing parts from reference TRBV18 and TRBJ2-3): NAGVMQNPRHLVRRRGQEARLRCSPMKGHSHVYWYRQLPEEGLKFMVYLQKENIIDESGMPKERFSAEFPKEGPSILRIQQVVRGDSAAYFCASSPVTVKPSVNSQYFGPGTRLTVL.

This clonotype was detected a few times. The chain uses TRBV30 and TRBJ1-1; a possible D gene is TRBD1 (5 bases). CDR1 GTSNPN and CDR2 SVGIG come from the germline V gene (reference sequence). The V end lost 2 bases, the J end lost 1 base, and 8 bases lay between the germline ends. The CDR3 is 13 residues long. CDR3 in DNA: TGTGCCTGGAGTATACAGGAGAACACTGAAGCTTTCTTT. Amino acids: CAWSIQENTEAFF.

V gene TRBV2 combines with J gene TRBJ2-2; TRBD1 agrees at 8 bases. With 4 bases clipped from V and 6 bases from J, the junction kept 7 bases outside the gene matches. Germline CDR1 and CDR2: SNHLY and FYNNEI. The CDR3 is 15 residues long. CDR3 protein: CASSAGQGGAGELFF. CDR3 in DNA: TGTGCCAGCAGTGCTGGACAGGGTGGGGCCGGGGAGCTGTTTTTT.

This clonotype was observed a few times. This chain joins TRBV29-1 and TRBJ2-1; 9 bases line up with TRBD2. Germline V lookup: CDR1 SQVTM, CDR2 ANQGSEA. The trim removed 4 bases at V and 9 bases at J, leaving 16 bases unmatched. CDR3 length equals 16 residues. The CDR3 coding sequence is TGCAGCGTTGGGTCTGGCGGGAGGGCCGTTATCAGTGAGCAGTTCTTC. It codes for CSVGSGGRAVISEQFF.

There are many counts of this clonotype. The chain joins TRBV30 to TRBJ1-1; no clear D gene. The CDR3 extends over 10 amino acids. In germline, CDR1 is GTSNPN, CDR2 SVGIG (reference sequence). Trimming took 5 bases from V and 5 from J, leaving 6 bases between them. CDR3 nucleotide sequence: TGTGCCTGGGTTGGGACTGAAGCTTTCTTT. Its protein is CAWVGTEAFF.

This clonotype has a count of ten or more. The genes are TRBV12-3 or TRBV12-4 and TRBJ1-5, with D tentatively TRBD1 (5 bases). Trimming cost V 4 bases and J 3 bases, with 7 bases left between them. This CDR3 has 13 residues. The CDR3 nucleotides read TGTGCCAGCAGTTACGGGGCCAATCAGCCCCAGCATTTT. Protein product: CASSYGANQPQHF.

Only a few counts were recorded for this clonotype. The chain has TRBV20-1 and TRBJ2-3; the match to TRBD2 covers 9 bases. This CDR3 is built from 13 residues. V gave up 5 bases and J gave up 2 bases; unmatched junction bases: 2. Germline V gives CDR1 DFQATT, CDR2 SNEGSKA (reference sequence). The DNA for the CDR3 is TGCAGTGCTTTAGCGGGAGACACAGATACGCAGTATTTT. This codes for CSALAGDTDTQYF.

This clonotype was found a few times. The genes are TRBV7-9 and TRBJ1-4; D is unresolved. V was clipped by 2 bases and J by 6 bases, with 10 bases between them. Germline values: CDR1 SEHNR, CDR2 FQNEAQ (reference sequence). This CDR3 comprises 14 residues. The CDR3 region has the DNA TGTGCCAGCAGCTTATCCGTGTATCATGAAAAACTGTTTTTT. This sequence encodes CASSLSVYHEKLFF.

J is TRBJ2-7 and V is TRBV4-2; TRBD2 aligns across 9 bases. The CDR3 covers 15 residues. Germline loops: CDR1 LGHNA, CDR2 YNFKEQ. V dropped 1 base and J dropped 2; count of bases not matched to a gene: 3. The CDR3, as DNA: TGTGCCAGCAGCCAAGGATCTAGCGGGACCTACGAGCAGTACTTC. Amino acids: CASSQGSSGTYEQYF.

As regards this clonotype: An end of the junction differs from the germline gene, which may be a read error. The chain has TRBV18 and TRBJ2-7; D is unclear. Looked up from germline, CDR1 is KGHSH and CDR2 is LQKENI. The CDR3 runs 13 residues. The CDR3, as DNA: TGTGCCAGCTCGCGCTTGAGCTCCTACGGGCAGTACTTC. This encodes CASSRLSSYGQYF. Complete variable domain (other parts from reference TRBV18 and TRBJ2-7): NAGVMQNPRHLVRRRGQEARLRCSPMKGHSHVYWYRQLPEEGLKFMVYLQKENIIDESGMPKERFSAEFPKEGPSILRIQQVVRGDSAAYFCASSRLSSYGQYFGPGTRLTVT.

This clonotype was observed once. This chain uses TRBV12-3 or TRBV12-4 with TRBJ2-5, with D possibly being TRBD1 (5 bases). V gave up 6 bases and J gave up 2 bases, with 16 bases separating them. The CDR3 extends over 15 amino acids. The CDR3 loop is CASSNGDRKQETQYF. The CDR3 bases are TGTGCCAGCAGCAACGGCGACAGAAAACAAGAGACCCAGTACTTC.

This clonotype was seen more than once but under ten times. The chain uses TRBV5-1 and TRBJ2-7; the D gene is possibly TRBD1 (6 bases). Germline V gives CDR1 SGHRS, CDR2 YFSETQ. Trimming pared 0 bases from V and 3 bases from J, leaving 10 bases between. This CDR3 region has 14 residues. The CDR3 DNA is TGCGCCAGCAGCTTGGACAGGGTAGTCTACGAGCAGTACTTC. Its protein is CASSLDRVVYEQYF.

This clonotype was observed a few times. V gene TRBV2 combines with J gene TRBJ1-6; maybe TRBD1 (6 bases). The CDR3 runs 13 residues. Per the germline V gene, CDR1 is SNHLY and CDR2 is FYNNEI. The ends were cut back, 7 bases at V and 10 bases at J, with 14 bases in the middle. The CDR3 DNA reads as TGTGCCAGCATGGTGGGGGCGAAATCACCCCTCCACTTT. Translating it yields CASMVGAKSPLHF. Drawing the rest from reference TRBV2 and TRBJ1-6, the complete variable domain is EPEVTQTPSHQVTQMGQEVILRCVPISNHLYFYWYRQILGQKVEFLVSFYNNEISEKSEIFDDQFSVERPDGSNFTLKIRSTKLEDSAMYFCASMVGAKSPLHFGNGTRLTVT.

This clonotype has only a few counts. A clone one base away is much larger, so this may be a read error. The rearrangement uses TRBV11-2 and TRBJ2-5, with 8 bases fitting TRBD2. V shed 5 bases, J shed 1 base, and the junction held 6 bases outside the gene matches. The CDR3 extends over 15 amino acids. Germline-derived CDR1 and CDR2 are SGHAT and FQNNGV. The chain's CDR3 is CASSLIGTSQETQYF. As DNA, the CDR3 is TGTGCCAGCAGCCTAATCGGGACTAGCCAAGAGACCCAGTACTTC.